A single TCR beta chain is shown here with its context. The target antigen is unknown. TCRdb keeps only in-frame clones here, not all; method: immunoSEQ multiplex PCR. The sample includes around 34,000 clones, 85% of them seen just once. This sample is part of a study of STAT5B mutations in CD4+ large granular lymphocyte leukemia. Study findings and constraints: No patients shared main leukemic clonotypes, though less than 30% appeared at low frequency elsewhere. CD4-sorted patient repertoires seemed more clonal than healthy CD4+ repertoires.

Germline V gene lookup returns CDR1 LGHNT and CDR2 FRNRAP. J gave up 0 bases and V 5 bases, and 13 bases lay outside the gene matches. CDR3 length: 18 residues. The V gene is TRBV12-5, the J gene TRBJ2-3, with 8 bases that match TRBD2. This clonotype was obtained from a human donor in good health. The material sequenced was CD4+ T cells from blood buffy coats. CDR3 sequence (DNA): TGTGCTAGTGGTGGAGGGCTAGCGGGCCCGCCTAGCACAGATACGCAGTATTTT. Its protein is CASGGGLAGPPSTDTQYF.